These T cell receptor beta chains were read from a single sample in a study of blood T cell repertoires in COVID-19. The data were produced by immunoSEQ multiplex PCR, yet TCRdb's version contains in-frame clones alone and is incomplete. The table shows roughly 38,000 clones, with around 90% occurring only once. Input material: peripheral blood. These receptors were taken from a man aged 65 to 85 with acute or convalescent COVID-19. Each CDR3 is given with its conserved first and last residue. D genes are given only for firm matches. Size values are once, few and many counts, or a class for expanded clones, and some rows have none.

d_call	j_call	clone_size	v_call	cdr3_aa	cdr3_nt
NA	TRBJ1-5	NA	TRBV19	CASSMGSQPQHF	TGTGCCAGTAGTATGGGGAGTCAGCCCCAGCATTTT
NA	TRBJ2-1	NA	TRBV6-4	CASSAQDWNEQFF	TGTGCCAGCAGTGCCCAGGACTGGAATGAGCAGTTCTTC
TRBD1	TRBJ1-4	NA	TRBV28	CASSRRQGSRGGKLFF	TGTGCCAGCAGTAGGCGACAGGGGTCCCGGGGAGGAAAACTGTTTTTT
NA	TRBJ1-5	few	TRBV20-1	CSASVRGLNQPQHF	TGCAGTGCTAGTGTAAGAGGGCTCAATCAGCCCCAGCATTTT
NA	TRBJ2-3	once	TRBV6-5	CASRRDSGTDTQYF	TGTGCCAGCAGGAGGGACTCCGGGACAGATACGCAGTATTTT
NA	TRBJ1-1	NA	TRBV6-4	CASSHTGNTEAFF	TGTGCCAGCAGTCATACAGGGAACACTGAAGCTTTCTTT
NA	TRBJ1-5	NA	TRBV2	CASSESQGRQPQHF	TGTGCCAGCAGTGAATCCCAAGGGAGGCAGCCCCAGCATTTT
TRBD1	TRBJ1-5	NA	TRBV5-6	CASSDGQGYQPQHF	TGTGCCAGCAGCGATGGACAGGGCTATCAGCCCCAGCATTTT
TRBD2	TRBJ2-1	NA	TRBV11-2	CASSYQREAYNEQFF	TGTGCCAGCAGCTACCAGCGGGAAGCGTACAATGAGCAGTTCTTC
TRBD1	TRBJ1-4	few	TRBV7-2	CAGSGQPNEKLFF	TGTGCCGGATCGGGACAGCCTAATGAAAAACTGTTTTTT
TRBD1	TRBJ1-1	NA	TRBV10-3	CAIRQGASSMNTEAFF	TGTGCCATCAGACAGGGGGCGTCTAGTATGAACACTGAAGCTTTCTTT
TRBD1	TRBJ1-3	NA	TRBV9	CASSAGQGFAGNTIYF	TGTGCCAGCAGCGCCGGACAGGGCTTCGCTGGAAACACCATATATTTT
NA	TRBJ1-2	NA	TRBV19	CASSTAERGGPSNYGYTF	TGTGCCAGTAGTACCGCGGAGAGGGGGGGCCCTTCTAACTATGGCTACACCTTC
NA	TRBJ2-1	NA	TRBV3-1/TRBV3-2	CASSQAKRTYNEQFF	TGTGCCAGCAGCCAAGCCAAGCGAACCTACAATGAGCAGTTCTTC
NA	TRBJ1-1	NA	TRBV2	CASSEEGANTEAFF	TGTGCCAGCAGTGAGGAGGGCGCGAACACTGAAGCTTTCTTT
TRBD1	TRBJ1-6	few	TRBV7-8	CASSLAESGGGSPLHF	TGTGCCAGCAGCTTAGCGGAGTCAGGGGGAGGTTCACCCCTCCACTTT
TRBD2	TRBJ2-2	NA	TRBV5-1	CASSLDSGRAAGELFF	TGCGCCAGCAGCTTGGATAGCGGGAGGGCCGCCGGGGAGCTGTTTTTT
TRBD1	TRBJ1-4	NA	TRBV6-2/TRBV6-3	CASSYGGQADEKLFF	TGTGCCAGCAGTTACGGGGGACAGGCGGATGAAAAACTGTTTTTT
NA	TRBJ1-2	NA	TRBV7-8	CASSQVGQAFNYGYTF	TGTGCCAGCAGCCAAGTGGGGCAGGCGTTCAACTATGGCTACACCTTC
TRBD2	TRBJ2-1	NA	TRBV20-1	CSASGRAEQFF	TGCAGTGCTAGCGGGAGGGCAGAGCAGTTCTTC
TRBD1	TRBJ1-6	NA	TRBV7-6	CASSILTGPLHSPLHF	TGTGCCAGCAGCATATTGACAGGGCCTCTGCATTCACCCCTCCACTTT
TRBD2	TRBJ2-7	once	TRBV6-5	CASSRTSGSRYEQYF	TGTGCCAGCAGCCGGACTAGCGGGAGTAGGTACGAGCAGTACTTC
TRBD2	TRBJ2-1	NA	TRBV3-1/TRBV3-2	CASSQAGGSNEQFF	TGTGCCAGCAGCCAAGCGGGAGGCTCCAATGAGCAGTTCTTC